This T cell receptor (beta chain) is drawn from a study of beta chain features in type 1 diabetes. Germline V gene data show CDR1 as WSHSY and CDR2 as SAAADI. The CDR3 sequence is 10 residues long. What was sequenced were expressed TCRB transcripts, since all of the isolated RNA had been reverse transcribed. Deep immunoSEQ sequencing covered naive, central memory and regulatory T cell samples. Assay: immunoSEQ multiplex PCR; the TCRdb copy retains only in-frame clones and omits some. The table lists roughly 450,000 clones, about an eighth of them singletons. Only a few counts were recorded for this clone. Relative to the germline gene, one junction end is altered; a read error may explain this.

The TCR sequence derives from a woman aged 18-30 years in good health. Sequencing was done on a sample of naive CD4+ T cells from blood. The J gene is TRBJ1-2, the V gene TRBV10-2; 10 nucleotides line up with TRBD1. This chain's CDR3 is CASGTGARDF. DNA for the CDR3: TGCGCCAGCGGGACAGGGGCCCGCGACTTC.